These 5 T cell receptor beta chains share one sample of origin, sequenced in a study of beta chain features in type 1 diabetes. Study-level points and caveats: Type 1 diabetes patients showed a moderate but significant shortening of TCRB CDR3s in all four CD4+ subsets.

These receptors' targets are unknown. Expressed TCRB transcripts were sequenced, since all the RNA that had been isolated was reverse transcribed. The protocol was immunoSEQ multiplex PCR, while the TCRdb copy is restricted to in-frame clones and leaves out a portion. The sample yields about 700,000 clones, roughly 12% seen once. The sequenced material came from naive CD4+ T cells from blood. These receptors came from a young man with type 1 diabetes.

There are a few counts of this clone. The chain combines TRBV5-4 with TRBJ2-5; D not certain. Germline V gene sequence: CDR1 SGHNT, CDR2 YYREEE (reference sequence). There are 13 residues in the CDR3. Trimming took off 3 bases at V and 1 base at J, with 7 bases between the two ends. This CDR3 reads CASSSPPQETQYF. CDR3 nucleotide sequence: TGTGCCAGCAGCTCACCACCCCAAGAGACCCAGTACTTC.

The chain carries TRBV6-1 and TRBJ2-7, with D perhaps being TRBD1 or TRBD2 (5 bases each). V dropped 10 bases and J dropped 7 bases, with 23 bases sitting between them. Per the germline V gene, CDR1 is MNHNS and CDR2 is SASEGT. The CDR3 has 14 amino acids. CDR3 loop: CATRGWQIISEQYF. The CDR3 nucleotides read TGTGCCACTCGGGGCTGGCAGATTATTTCAGAGCAGTACTTC.

This clone was counted between two and nine times. The chain is built from TRBV28 and TRBJ2-7; 8 bases agree with TRBD1. The CDR3 sequence is 14 residues long. Germline V gives CDR1 MDHEN, CDR2 SYDVKM. Losses at the gene ends were 7 bases for V and 2 bases for J; bases not matched to a gene: 7. The CDR3 loop reads CASTGTGIAYEQYF. The CDR3 DNA reads as TGTGCCAGCACTGGGACAGGAATTGCCTACGAGCAGTACTTC.

This clone was seen a handful of times. The J gene is TRBJ2-1, the V gene TRBV10-3; 7 bases match TRBD1. CDR1 is ENHRY, CDR2 SYGVKD, per germline. V gave up 4 bases and J gave up 2 bases; unmatched junction bases: 5. CDR3 length equals 15 residues. CDR3 coding DNA: TGTGCCATCAGTGGCTCTACAGGGGCCTACAATGAGCAGTTCTTC. Translated, it gives CAISGSTGAYNEQFF.

With regard to this clone: Other DNA sequences in this sample translate to the same CDR3. CDR3: CASSPGNTDTQYF. The CDR3, as DNA: TGTGCCAGCTCACCAGGAAACACAGATACGCAGTATTTT. The gene calls are TRBV18 and TRBJ2-3; D unclear. The CDR3 is 13 residues long. CDR1 is KGHSH and CDR2 is LQKENI in the germline V gene. V lost 2 bases and J lost 2, with 5 bases in between.